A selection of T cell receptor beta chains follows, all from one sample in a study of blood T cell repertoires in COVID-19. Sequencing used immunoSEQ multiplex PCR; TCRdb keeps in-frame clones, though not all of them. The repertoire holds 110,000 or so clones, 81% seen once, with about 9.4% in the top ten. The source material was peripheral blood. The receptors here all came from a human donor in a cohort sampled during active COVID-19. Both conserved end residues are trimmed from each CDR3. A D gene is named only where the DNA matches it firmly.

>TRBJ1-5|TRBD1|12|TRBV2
ASKGAASNQPQH
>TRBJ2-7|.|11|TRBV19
ASSIQGPYEQY
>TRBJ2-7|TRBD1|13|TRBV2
ASRGTGEFIYEQY
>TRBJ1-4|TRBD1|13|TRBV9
ASSVQGALNEKLF
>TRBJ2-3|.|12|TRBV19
ATQPMVGVDTQY
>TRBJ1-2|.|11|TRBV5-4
ASRMGAGDGYT
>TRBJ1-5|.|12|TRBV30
AWAEAVSNQPQH
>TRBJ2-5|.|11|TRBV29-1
SVEGTVQETQY
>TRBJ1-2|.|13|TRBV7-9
ASSWRQFALLYYT
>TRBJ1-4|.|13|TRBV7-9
ASSLQGGTNEKLF
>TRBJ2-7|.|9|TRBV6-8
ASTPRGEQY
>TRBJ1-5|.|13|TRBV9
ASSVEGVSNQPQH
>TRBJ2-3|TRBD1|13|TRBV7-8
ASSSRDRGVNTQY
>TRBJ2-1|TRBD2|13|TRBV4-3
ASSLTSGSGSEQF
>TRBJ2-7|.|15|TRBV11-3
ASSYSRGKTISYEQY
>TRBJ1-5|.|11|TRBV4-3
ASSQRLGRPQH
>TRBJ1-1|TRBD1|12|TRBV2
ASSELGQGAEAF
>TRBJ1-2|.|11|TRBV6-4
ASRATGTGGYT
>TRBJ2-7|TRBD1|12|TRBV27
ASSLWDRIYEQY
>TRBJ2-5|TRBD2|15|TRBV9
ASSLGLAGGPQETQY
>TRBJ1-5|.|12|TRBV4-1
ASSQSLYLEPQH
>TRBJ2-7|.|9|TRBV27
ASTFFYEQY
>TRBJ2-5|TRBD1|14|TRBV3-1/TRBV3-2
ASSLRTGGGGETQY
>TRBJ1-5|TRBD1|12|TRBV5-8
ASDRDGSNQPQH
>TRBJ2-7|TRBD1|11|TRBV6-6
ASSQGQGWLEY
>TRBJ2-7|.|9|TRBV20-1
SAKDKYEQY
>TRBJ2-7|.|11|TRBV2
ASSEARSYEQY
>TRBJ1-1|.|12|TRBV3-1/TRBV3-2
ASSQEGGLGEAF
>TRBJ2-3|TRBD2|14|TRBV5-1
ASSLDQRGSTDTQY
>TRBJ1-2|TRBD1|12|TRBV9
ASSVGQGDYGYT
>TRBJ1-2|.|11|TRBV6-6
ASSLRGGLGYT
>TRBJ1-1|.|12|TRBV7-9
ASSLDGGNTEAF
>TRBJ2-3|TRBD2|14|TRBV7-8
ASSPSTSGSTDTQY
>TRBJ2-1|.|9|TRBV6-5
ASRGYNEQF
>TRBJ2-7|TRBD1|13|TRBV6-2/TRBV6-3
ASSPRDRVWYEQY
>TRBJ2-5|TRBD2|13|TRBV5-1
ASSLAGGDEETQY
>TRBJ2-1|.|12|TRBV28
ASSSGRLYNEQF
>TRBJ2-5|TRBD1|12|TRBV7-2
ASSLGQGRQTQY
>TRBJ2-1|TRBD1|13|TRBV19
ASGGRDRGYNEQF
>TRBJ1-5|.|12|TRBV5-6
ASSLLRGEQPQH
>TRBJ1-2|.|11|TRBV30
AWSPFLSGGYT
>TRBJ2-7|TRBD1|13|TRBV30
AWSVKWDRGPEQY
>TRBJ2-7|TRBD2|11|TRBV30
AWRGSGIYEQY
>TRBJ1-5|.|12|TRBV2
ASSEARRGQPQH
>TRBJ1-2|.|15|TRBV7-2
ASSLGTGISSIYGYT
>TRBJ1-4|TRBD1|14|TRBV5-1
ASSLTNRGSNEKLF
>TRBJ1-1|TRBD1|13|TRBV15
ATSRDFNRGTEAF
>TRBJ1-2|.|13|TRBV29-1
SVEDSDISEYGYT
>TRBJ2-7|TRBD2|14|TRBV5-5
ASSLVVAGGIYEQY
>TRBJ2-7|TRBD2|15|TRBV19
ASSKLTPTAGVREQY
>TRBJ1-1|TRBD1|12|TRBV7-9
ASSLQSGGTEAF
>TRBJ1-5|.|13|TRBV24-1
ATSDSQVLGQPQH